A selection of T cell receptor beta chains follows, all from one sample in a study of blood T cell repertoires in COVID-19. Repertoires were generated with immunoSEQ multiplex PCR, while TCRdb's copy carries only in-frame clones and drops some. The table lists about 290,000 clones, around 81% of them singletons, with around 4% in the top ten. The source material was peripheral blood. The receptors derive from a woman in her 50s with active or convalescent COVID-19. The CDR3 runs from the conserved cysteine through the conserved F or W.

CDR3: CASSVGEGLAGPGQYEQYF
J: TRBJ2-7
V: TRBV9

CDR3: CASSVTGIGNTIYF
J: TRBJ1-3
V: TRBV27

CDR3: CASRGHRTAEAFF
J: TRBJ1-1
V: TRBV28

CDR3: CASSHQTGGGSSYEQYF
J: TRBJ2-7
V: TRBV3-1/TRBV3-2

CDR3: CASSRDRAAEAFF
J: TRBJ1-1
V: TRBV3-1/TRBV3-2

CDR3: CAISESAYDGYTF
J: TRBJ1-2
V: TRBV10-3

CDR3: CASSFSQGVYYGYTF
J: TRBJ1-2
V: TRBV7-9

CDR3: CASSQDGRNTIYF
J: TRBJ1-3
V: TRBV3-1/TRBV3-2

CDR3: CASSKGGGGLAGGDKYEQYF
J: TRBJ2-7
V: TRBV21-1

CDR3: CASSLLGQNEAFF
J: TRBJ1-1
V: TRBV7-9

CDR3: CASSSPVYGYTF
J: TRBJ1-2
V: TRBV5-8

CDR3: CVSRDWNTGELFF
J: TRBJ2-2
V: TRBV5-4

CDR3: CASSLVDSGSQYEQYF
J: TRBJ2-7
V: TRBV5-5

CDR3: CASSFEGQQPQHF
J: TRBJ1-5
V: TRBV27

CDR3: CASSPGPGTSGRGGDEQFF
J: TRBJ2-1
V: TRBV5-1

CDR3: CASSLNRGGNQPQHF
J: TRBJ1-5
V: TRBV7-2

CDR3: CASSLAGGSAGELFF
J: TRBJ2-2
V: TRBV2

CDR3: CASTEASGDYEQYF
J: TRBJ2-7
V: TRBV2

CDR3: CASSNKPDRDYGYTF
J: TRBJ1-2
V: TRBV11-2

CDR3: CATDSGLNTEAFF
J: TRBJ1-1
V: TRBV15

CDR3: CASSRTSSNQPQHF
J: TRBJ1-5
V: TRBV28

CDR3: CASGLNTEAFF
J: TRBJ1-1
V: TRBV6-6

CDR3: CASSLIPGQGNSPLHF
J: TRBJ1-6
V: TRBV28

CDR3: CASSYQGGTQYF
J: TRBJ2-3
V: TRBV2

CDR3: CASSQGFNQPQHF
J: TRBJ1-5
V: TRBV4-2

CDR3: CASSYLGDSYGYTF
J: TRBJ1-2
V: TRBV6-6

CDR3: CSVGGPGTEAFF
J: TRBJ1-1
V: TRBV29-1

CDR3: CASSILRDRGGEQFF
J: TRBJ2-1
V: TRBV19

CDR3: CASSGPGGADTQYF
J: TRBJ2-3
V: TRBV27

CDR3: CASSWNRNYGYTF
J: TRBJ1-2
V: TRBV7-2

CDR3: CSVDQGGPYEQYF
J: TRBJ2-7
V: TRBV29-1

CDR3: CASSLSAGSYGQRYTEAFF
J: TRBJ1-1
V: TRBV7-3

CDR3: CASSQGKARGHTDTQYF
J: TRBJ2-3
V: TRBV4-1